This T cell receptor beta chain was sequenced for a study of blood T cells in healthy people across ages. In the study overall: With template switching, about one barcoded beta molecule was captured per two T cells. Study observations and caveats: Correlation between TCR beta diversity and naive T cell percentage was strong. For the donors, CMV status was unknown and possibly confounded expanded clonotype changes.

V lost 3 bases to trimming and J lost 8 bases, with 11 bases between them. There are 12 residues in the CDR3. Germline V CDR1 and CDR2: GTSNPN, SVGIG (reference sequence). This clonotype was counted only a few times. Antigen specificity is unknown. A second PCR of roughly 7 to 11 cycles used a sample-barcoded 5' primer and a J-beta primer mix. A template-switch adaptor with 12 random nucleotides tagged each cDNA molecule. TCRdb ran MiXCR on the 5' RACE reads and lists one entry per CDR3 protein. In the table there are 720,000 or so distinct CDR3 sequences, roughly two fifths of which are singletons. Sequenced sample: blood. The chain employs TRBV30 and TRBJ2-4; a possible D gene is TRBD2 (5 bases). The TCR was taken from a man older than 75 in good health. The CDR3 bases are TGTGCCTGGAGGGCGGGCAGTTACATTCAGTACTTC. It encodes CAWRAGSYIQYF.